This TCR beta chain came from a study of Ad26.COV2.S vaccination and SARS-CoV-2 variants (dated by TCRdb to the early 2020s). Some background on the complete study: The specificity and breadth of SARS-CoV-2-reactive T cell receptors after Ad26.COV2.S vaccination were assessed by TCRbeta repertoire sequencing. A total of about 30 samples were included in the TCR-sequenced set, comprising about 20 Ad26.COV2.S vaccine recipients, 5 placebo recipients and 8 SARS-CoV-2 convalescent individuals. The paper as a whole reports these results and caveats: After vaccination, substantial breadth of spike-specific CD8+ and CD4+ T cell responses was reported. Non-spike TCR breadth was comparable between vaccine and placebo recipients, consistent with the vaccine containing only spike. Compared with placebo recipients, Ad26.COV2.S recipients showed higher spike-specific TCR breadth (P = 0.0014). The authors noted that the TCR breadth and depth analyses may have underestimated total T cell responses.

Details on this clone: The target of this receptor is not known. No much larger clonotype is one base removed from it; base qualities were not supplied.

This specimen's time point label, interpreted: individuals recovered from natural SARS-CoV-2 infection. From the cysteine through the phenylalanine, the CDR3 covers 14 amino acids. Only CDR3 DNA is held: 42 bases, read in frame from base 1. From the germline V gene, CDR1 is SGHAT and CDR2 is FQNNGV. The junction carries 14 bases between V and J, which are trimmed by 5 bases and 4 bases respectively. The immunoSEQ Assay was the method used to sequence TCRbeta CDR3 regions. After extraction, genomic DNA underwent amplification by bias-controlled multiplex PCR, followed by high-throughput sequencing. The original pipeline was this. To quantify the absolute abundance of each unique TCRbeta CDR3 region, sequences were collapsed and filtered. T cell fraction was estimated by normalization of TCRbeta template counts to usable DNA, with usable DNA being measured through amplification of reference genes present in all nucleated cells. Repertoire TCRs were annotated as SARS-CoV-2-specific when V gene, CDR3 amino acid sequence and J gene were exactly matched to a known reactive TCR set. The reference SARS-CoV-2 TCR set was derived from MIRA and filtered for enrichment in COVID-19-positive ImmuneCODE repertoires, a step that removed public or cross-reactive TCRs. Based on the MIRA antigens, annotated TCRs were further analysed at the level of specific ORF or position within ORF. Breadth was defined as the number of annotated unique rearrangements divided by the total number of unique productive rearrangements, and depth was defined as the summed frequency of the annotated unique rearrangements. TCR breadth was compared between groups using two-sided Wilcoxon rank-sum tests. TCRdb provides this immuneACCESS table in a form limited to in-frame rearrangements. Some clones are lacking; in checked studies, under half of them reflect an unresolved V gene, and why the rest are absent is not known. The V and J calls and clone size were taken over from that table, and D and trimming were inferred from the DNA. This sample comprises tens of thousands of clones, approximately 80% of them detected only once. The top ten constitute about 45% of the sample.

The sequence is built from TRBV11-2 and TRBJ1-2, with the D gene not clear enough to name. This receptor was identified in a human donor who had recovered from COVID-19. The source was peripheral blood, collected after recovery from COVID-19. CDR3 region: CASSDGTTIYGYTF. The nucleotides are TGTGCCAGCAGCGACGGTACCACCATCTATGGCTACACCTTC.